This TCR beta chain was sequenced for a study of T cell repertoires in cytomegalovirus infection. In this sample, this clonotype turned up a few times. The V segment lost 6 bases and the J segment 8 bases; nucleotides outside the gene matches: 12. Germline assignment: CDR1 MDHEN and CDR2 SYDVKM. The CDR3 consists of 15 residues. MiXCR was run by TCRdb on the reads, yielding one entry per CDR3 protein. The sample gives some 150,000 distinct CDR3 sequences, less than 25% of which show up once; roughly 9.8% is in the top ten. The TCR was taken from a human donor in good health (CMV status not recorded). Some clones in this sample may be carry-over from other donors' samples. V usage is TRBV28 and J usage is TRBJ1-4, with TRBD1 identical over 7 bases. What was sequenced was PBMCs. The CDR3: CASSLRQGGVEKLFF. In nucleotides, the CDR3 is TGTGCCAGCAGCCTTAGACAGGGAGGGGTAGAAAAACTGTTTTTT.